This T cell receptor (beta chain) was captured by sequencing in a study of vaccination effects on CD4 cells after COVID-19. The study's findings and limits: Infection-derived and vaccine-derived clones contracted markedly late after vaccination.

This clone turned up a few times. Its target is not known. This CDR3 region has 15 residues. Germline V gene sequence: CDR1 SGHRS, CDR2 YFSETQ. Germline trimming cut 4 bases from V and 4 bases from J; bases unmatched to any gene: 5. Profiling relied on immunoSEQ multiplex PCR, and the TCRdb table lists in-frame clones only, not all of them. The sample has approximately 74,000 clones, about three quarters seen once. Expansion with viral peptide pools was applied to antigen-specific CD4+ T cells by the ViraFEST assay prior to sequencing. Upon completion of around ten days in culture, CD4+ T cells were isolated. Participants were vaccinated with two doses of either the BNT162b2 or mRNA-1273 vaccine. Cultures used about 2 million PBMC per well, approximately 9.5 IU/ml IL-2 and 10 ug/ml peptides. Cultures received IL-2 medium that replaced half the medium on days 3 and 7.

The receptor was derived from a human donor who received a COVID-19 vaccine. The chain uses TRBV5-1 and TRBJ2-1; the match to TRBD1 covers 10 bases. Sequenced here: CD4+ T cells from PBMCs cultured with HCoV-OC43 spike peptides, sampled after COVID-19 vaccination. This sample's subset: HCoV-OC43 spike overlapping peptide pool stimulation. Here the CDR3 DNA reads TGCGCCAGCAGCCCCGGGACAGGGGCTTACAATGAGCAGTTCTTC. It is translated as CASSPGTGAYNEQFF.